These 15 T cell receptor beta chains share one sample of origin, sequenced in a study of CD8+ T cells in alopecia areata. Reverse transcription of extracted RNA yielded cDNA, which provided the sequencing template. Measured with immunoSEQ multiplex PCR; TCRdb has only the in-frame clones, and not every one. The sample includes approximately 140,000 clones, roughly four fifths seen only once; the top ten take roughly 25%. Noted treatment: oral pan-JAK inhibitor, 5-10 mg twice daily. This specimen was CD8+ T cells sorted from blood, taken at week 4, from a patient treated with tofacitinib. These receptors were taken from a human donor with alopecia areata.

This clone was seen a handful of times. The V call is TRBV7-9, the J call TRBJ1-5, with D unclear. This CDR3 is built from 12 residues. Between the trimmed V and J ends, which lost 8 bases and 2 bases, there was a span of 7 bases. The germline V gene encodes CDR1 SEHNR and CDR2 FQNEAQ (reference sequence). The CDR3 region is CASDAGNQPQHF. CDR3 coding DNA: TGTGCCAGCGATGCGGGCAATCAGCCCCAGCATTTT.

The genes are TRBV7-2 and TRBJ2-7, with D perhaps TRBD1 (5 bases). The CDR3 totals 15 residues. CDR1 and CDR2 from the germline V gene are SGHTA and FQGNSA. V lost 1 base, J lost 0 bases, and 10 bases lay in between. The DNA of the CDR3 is TGTGCCAGCAGCTTAGAGGGGATCCTCTCCTACGAGCAGTACTTC. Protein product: CASSLEGILSYEQYF.

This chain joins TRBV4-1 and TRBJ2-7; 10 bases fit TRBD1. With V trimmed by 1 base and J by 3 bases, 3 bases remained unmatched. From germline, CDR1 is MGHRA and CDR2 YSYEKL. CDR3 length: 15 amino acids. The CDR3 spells CASSQGQGADYEQYF. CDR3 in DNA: TGCGCCAGCAGCCAAGGACAGGGGGCCGACTACGAGCAGTACTTC.

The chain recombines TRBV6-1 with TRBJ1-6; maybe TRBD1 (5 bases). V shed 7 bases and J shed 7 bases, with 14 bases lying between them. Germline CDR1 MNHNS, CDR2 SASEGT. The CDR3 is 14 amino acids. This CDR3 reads CASTGKGKNSPLHF. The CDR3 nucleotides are TGTGCCAGCACCGGAAAGGGGAAGAATTCACCCCTCCACTTT.

As DNA, the CDR3 is TGTGCCAGCAGTTTGCCAGGGTCCTACGAGCAGTACTTC. This translates into CASSLPGSYEQYF. This chain links TRBV27 with TRBJ2-7; D might be TRBD1 (5 bases). The CDR3 covers 13 residues. Per germline, CDR1 MNHEY and CDR2 SMNVEV (reference sequence). Between the trimmed V and J ends, which lost 3 bases and 1 base, there was a span of 7 bases.

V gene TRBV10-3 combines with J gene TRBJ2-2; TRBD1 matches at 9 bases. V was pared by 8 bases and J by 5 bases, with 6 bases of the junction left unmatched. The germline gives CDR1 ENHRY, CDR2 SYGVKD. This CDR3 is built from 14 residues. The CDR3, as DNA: TGTGCCATCCAACAGGGGGCGGGAACCGGGGAGCTGTTTTTT. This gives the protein CAIQQGAGTGELFF.

This CDR3 is CASRDSYEQYF. Written as DNA, the CDR3 is TGCGCCAGCAGGGACAGCTACGAGCAGTACTTC. The V call is TRBV10-2, the J call TRBJ2-7; a weak D match, TRBD1 (6 bases). The V and J ends lost 6 bases and 3 bases respectively, with 6 bases between them. Per the germline V gene, CDR1 is WSHSY and CDR2 is SAAADI. The CDR3 runs to 11 residues.

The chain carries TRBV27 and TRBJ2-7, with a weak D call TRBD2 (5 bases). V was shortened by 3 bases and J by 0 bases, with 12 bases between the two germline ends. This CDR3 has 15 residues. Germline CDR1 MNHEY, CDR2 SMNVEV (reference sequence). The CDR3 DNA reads TGTGCCAGCAGTTTGGCAGGACTGAGCTCCTACGAGCAGTACTTC. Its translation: CASSLAGLSSYEQYF.

The CDR3 protein is CASSFGDPLGEQYF. For the CDR3, the DNA is TGTGCCAGCAGCTTCGGGGACCCGCTCGGGGAGCAGTACTTC. The chain carries TRBV7-6 and TRBJ2-7; the D gene could be TRBD1 or TRBD2 (5 bases each). Germline assignment: CDR1 SGHVS and CDR2 FNYEAQ. The CDR3 sequence is 14 residues long. Trimming took 3 bases from V and 7 from J, leaving 16 bases between them.

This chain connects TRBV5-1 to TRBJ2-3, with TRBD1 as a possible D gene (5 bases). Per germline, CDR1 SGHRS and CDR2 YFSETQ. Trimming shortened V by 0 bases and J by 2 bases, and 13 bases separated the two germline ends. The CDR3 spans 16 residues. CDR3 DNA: TGCGCCAGCAGCTTGGGGCAGGGTTCATTCACAGATACGCAGTATTTT. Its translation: CASSLGQGSFTDTQYF.

The CDR3 region has the DNA TGTGCCAGCCCCATGCAGGGGGCTAAATATAGCAATCAGCCCCAGCATTTT. Translating gives CASPMQGAKYSNQPQHF. The chain couples TRBV21-1 to TRBJ1-5; TRBD1, as called in the table, went unchecked against the DNA. TRBV21-1 is annotated as a pseudogene. The CDR3 spans 17 residues.

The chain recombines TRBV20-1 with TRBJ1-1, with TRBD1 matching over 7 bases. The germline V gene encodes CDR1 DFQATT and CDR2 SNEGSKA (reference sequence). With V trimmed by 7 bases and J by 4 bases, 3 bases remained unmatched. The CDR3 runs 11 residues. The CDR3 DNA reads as TGCAGTGTCTCAGGGGGCACTGAAGCTTTCTTT. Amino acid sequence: CSVSGGTEAFF.

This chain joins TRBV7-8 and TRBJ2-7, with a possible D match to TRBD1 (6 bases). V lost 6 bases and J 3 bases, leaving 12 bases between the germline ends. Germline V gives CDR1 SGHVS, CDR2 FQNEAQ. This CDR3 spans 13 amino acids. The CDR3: CASRYRQDYEQYF. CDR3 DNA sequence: TGTGCCAGCAGGTATCGACAGGACTACGAGCAGTACTTC. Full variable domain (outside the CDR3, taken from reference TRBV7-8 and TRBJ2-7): GAGVSQSPRYKVAKRGQDVALRCDPISGHVSLFWYQQALGQGPEFLTYFQNEAQLDKSGLPSDRFFAERPEGSVSTLKIQRTQQEDSAVYLCASRYRQDYEQYFGPGTRLTVT.

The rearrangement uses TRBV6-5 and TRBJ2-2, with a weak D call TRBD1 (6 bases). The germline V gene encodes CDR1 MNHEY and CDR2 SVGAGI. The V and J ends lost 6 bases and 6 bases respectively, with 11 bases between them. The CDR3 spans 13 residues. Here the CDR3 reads CASRNRDPGELFF. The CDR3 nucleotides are TGTGCCAGCAGAAACAGGGACCCCGGGGAGCTGTTTTTT.

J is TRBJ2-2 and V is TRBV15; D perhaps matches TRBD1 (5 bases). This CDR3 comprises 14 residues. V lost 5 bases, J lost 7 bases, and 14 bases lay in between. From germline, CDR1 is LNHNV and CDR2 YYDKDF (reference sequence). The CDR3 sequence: CATSGQGRNGELFF. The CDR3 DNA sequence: TGTGCCACCAGCGGGCAGGGTAGGAACGGGGAGCTGTTTTTT.